This T cell receptor (beta chain) came from a study of CXCR3-negative and CXCR3-positive naive CD8 T cells. The overall study: The total count of TRB reads reached 120 million to 150 million, and each library contributed about 1.5 +/- 0.3 million.

General study points: Similar TRBV-TRBJ gene usage was seen in naive CXCR3-negative and CXCR3-positive cells, but not in memory cells. Greater hydrophobicity was found in TRB CDR3s of CXCR3-positive naive cells than of CXCR3-negative naive cells.

A remark on this clonotype: Its antigen remains unknown.

The libraries of TRB cDNA were prepared using 5' RACE with UMI labels. With the 5' RACE reads reprocessed, TCRdb shows one record per CDR3 protein and no DNA. The sample has about 60,000 distinct CDR3 sequences; the top ten hold roughly 0.8%. The TCR comes from a human donor in good health. Some clones in this sample may be carry-over from other donors' samples. The source material was naive CXCR3+ CD8+ T cells from blood. Subset in this sample: CD45RO-CCR7+CD27+CD95- naive CD8+ T cells expressing CXCR3 (TNR3+).

The CDR3 sequence: CATSRFRGANVLTF. The rearrangement joins TRBV15 to TRBJ2-6. CDR1 and CDR2 from the germline V gene are LNHNV and YYDKDF (reference sequence). CDR3 size: 14 residues.